The present entry profiles one T cell receptor (beta chain) with its context. The entry originates in a study of blood T cell repertoires in COVID-19. Study summary: Sources were T cells, B-cell-depleted T cells, or PBMCs; the material itself was cDNA or gDNA.

Clones were read by immunoSEQ multiplex PCR, and TCRdb kept only the in-frame ones, dropping some. The sample comprises fewer than 400,000 clones, 85% to 95% of which are singletons, and less than 4% rests with the top ten. The CDR3 loop spans 12 amino acids. From germline, CDR1 is LNHDA and CDR2 SQIVND (reference sequence). V lost 5 bases and J 1 base, leaving 5 bases between the germline ends. Recruitment covered about 26 US areas and drew participants whose ages spanned roughly 18 to 100 years. Within 2 weeks before study entry, exposed participants met a COVID-19 case. Sequencing was carried out using PBMCs or T cells enriched from blood (not recorded which). This rearrangement joins TRBV19 to TRBJ2-5, with D hard to call. The TCR sequence derives from a young woman who had been exposed to COVID-19. The CDR3 nucleotides are TGTGCCAGTAGTCCGGGCCAAGAGACCCAGTACTTC. This codes for CASSPGQETQYF.